These 21 T cell receptor beta chains were sequenced from one sample in a study of identical twins. TCRdb called the 5' RACE reads again in MiXCR, with one record for every CDR3 protein. This sample has about 900,000 distinct CDR3 sequences, with roughly an eighth found just once. These same data were also listed under a study on yellow fever vaccine responses in identical twins.

Sequenced sample: PBMCs. These receptors originate from a woman between 18 and 29 years old in good health.

The V and J genes are TRBV11-2 and TRBJ2-2; 7 bases are shared with TRBD2. V trimming: 4 bases; J trimming: 3 bases; junction bases outside the gene matches: 11. The CDR3 runs to 17 residues. Germline V gives CDR1 SGHAT, CDR2 FQNNGV. This chain's CDR3 is CASSSPWSGKDTGELFF. The CDR3 nucleotides read TGTGCCAGCAGCTCCCCGTGGAGCGGGAAGGACACCGGGGAGCTGTTTTTT.

The chain combines TRBV6-1 with TRBJ1-1; maybe TRBD1 (6 bases). Per the germline V gene, CDR1 is MNHNS and CDR2 is SASEGT. Trimming took off 6 bases at V and 4 bases at J, with 12 bases between the two ends. The CDR3 runs 13 residues. DNA for the CDR3: TGTGCCAGCAGGGGGGCATATGTCACTGAAGCTTTCTTT. Translation gives CASRGAYVTEAFF.

This clonotype was detected a few times. The chain combines TRBV20-1 with TRBJ2-5; TRBD2 agrees at 9 bases. This CDR3 is built from 15 residues. J gave up 2 bases and V 2 bases, and 6 bases lay outside the gene matches. Per germline, CDR1 DFQATT and CDR2 SNEGSKA (reference sequence). The CDR3 nucleotides are TGCAGTGCTAGAATGATAGCGGGGGCACAAGAGACCCAGTACTTC. It translates to CSARMIAGAQETQYF.

Written as DNA, the CDR3 is TGCAGCGTTGATAGACGGGACAGGGGGCTCAATGAGCAGTTCTTC. As protein: CSVDRRDRGLNEQFF. This chain links TRBV29-1 with TRBJ2-1; 12 bases fit TRBD1. V was clipped by 3 bases and J by 6 bases; unmatched bases: 6. Germline assignment: CDR1 SQVTM and CDR2 ANQGSEA. There are 15 residues in the CDR3.

This clonotype turned up a few times. This sequence joins TRBV7-8 and TRBJ2-1; possible D gene TRBD2, 5 bases. Deletions cut 1 base from V and 0 bases from J, with 10 bases between. The CDR3 loop spans 16 amino acids. CDR1 is SGHVS and CDR2 is FQNEAQ in the germline V gene. CDR3 region: CASSLVGVSSYNEQFF. The CDR3 DNA sequence: TGTGCCAGCAGCTTAGTCGGGGTTAGCTCCTACAATGAGCAGTTCTTC.

This clonotype was seen a handful of times. The chain couples TRBV29-1 to TRBJ2-7; D ambiguous. The CDR3 runs to 11 residues. The ends were cut back, 3 bases at V and 4 bases at J, with 7 bases in the middle. Germline-derived CDR1 and CDR2 are SQVTM and ANQGSEA. CDR3 sequence: CSVEVEYEQYF. Written as DNA, the CDR3 is TGCAGCGTTGAGGTCGAATACGAGCAGTACTTC.

This clonotype turned up a few times. V is TRBV7-2 and J is TRBJ1-2, with unresolved D. The CDR3 sequence is 15 residues long. Germline V CDR1 and CDR2: SGHTA, FQGNSA. V was trimmed by 1 base and J by 2 bases, leaving 11 bases between them. The CDR3 protein is CASSLGASPNYGYTF. DNA of the CDR3: TGTGCCAGCAGCTTAGGTGCCAGCCCCAACTATGGCTACACCTTC.

This clonotype was seen at least ten times. The J gene is TRBJ2-7, the V gene TRBV7-8, with 9 bases fitting TRBD1. Trimming cost V 5 bases and J 3 bases; bases outside gene matches: 5. This CDR3 is built from 14 residues. The germline CDR1 and CDR2 sequences are SGHVS and FQNEAQ. CDR3 nucleotide sequence: TGTGCCAGCAGCCTCGGGACAGGGTACTACGAGCAGTACTTC. Protein product: CASSLGTGYYEQYF.

In this sample, this clonotype turned up many times. The rearrangement links TRBV5-1 to TRBJ2-3, with TRBD1 matching over 7 bases. J lost 2 bases, V lost 6 bases, and 6 bases had no gene match. Germline V gene sequence: CDR1 SGHRS, CDR2 YFSETQ. The CDR3 runs to 14 residues. The CDR3 here is CASNAGQATDTQYF. The CDR3 coding sequence is TGCGCCAGCAATGCAGGACAGGCCACAGATACGCAGTATTTT.

V is TRBV28 and J is TRBJ2-7; D possibly matches TRBD1 or TRBD2 (5 bases each). The CDR3 contains 12 residues. The V end was cut by 8 bases, the J end by 1 base, with 9 bases between. Germline V CDR1 and CDR2: MDHEN, SYDVKM. CDR3 amino acids: CASRDQSYEQYF. In DNA, the CDR3 is TGTGCCAGCCGGGACCAATCCTACGAGCAGTACTTC.

Only a few counts were recorded for this clonotype. This chain joins TRBV7-2 and TRBJ2-1; D not resolved. CDR1 and CDR2 (germline): SGHTA, FQGNSA. This CDR3 is 15 amino acids long. Trimming removed 5 bases at V and 7 bases at J, with 18 bases between. The CDR3 nucleotides read TGTGCCAGCAGCCCCCGTGGGGTGGGTTGGAATGAGCAGTTCTTC. Protein: CASSPRGVGWNEQFF.

The chain joins TRBV6-2 or TRBV6-3 to TRBJ2-2; D unclear. The CDR3 has 15 amino acids. Trimming took 4 bases from V and 6 from J, leaving 15 bases between them. Germline V CDR1 and CDR2: MNHEY, SVGEGT. CDR3: CASSFSTLGAGELFF. CDR3 DNA sequence: TGTGCCAGCAGTTTCAGTACTTTAGGTGCCGGGGAGCTGTTTTTT.

This clonotype came up many times. The rearrangement joins TRBV5-6 to TRBJ2-3; the D is unclear. CDR3 length equals 13 residues. Germline values: CDR1 SGHDT, CDR2 YYEEEE. V dropped 4 bases and J dropped 3 bases, with 9 bases sitting between them. CDR3 protein: CASSRVETDTQYF. The CDR3 nucleotides read TGTGCCAGCAGCCGCGTCGAGACAGATACGCAGTATTTT.

This clonotype occurred many times. V usage is TRBV27 and J usage is TRBJ2-7; 9 nucleotides agree with TRBD1. Germline CDR1 reads MNHEY; CDR2 reads SMNVEV (reference sequence). CDR3 length: 14 amino acids. J lost 2 bases, V lost 5 bases, and 4 bases had no gene match. For the CDR3, the DNA is TGTGCCAGCAGTCCTTGGACAGGGGCCTACGAGCAGTACGTC. It yields the protein CASSPWTGAYEQYV.

The chain links TRBV20-1 to TRBJ2-3; D not certain. V was shortened by 3 bases and J by 2 bases, with 9 bases between the two germline ends. Germline values: CDR1 DFQATT, CDR2 SNEGSKA (reference sequence). The CDR3 has 13 amino acids. The CDR3 coding sequence is TGCAGTGCTAGTAGCAAATCCACAGATACGCAGTATTTT. It is translated as CSASSKSTDTQYF.

The table lists this clonotype with a few counts. This chain links TRBV28 with TRBJ2-1, with TRBD1 matching 10 bases. The CDR3 is 16 amino acids. The ends lost 6 bases at V and 7 bases at J; junction bases unmatched: 12. Germline V gene sequence: CDR1 MDHEN, CDR2 SYDVKM. The CDR3: CASSPLGQGWANEQFF. The CDR3 nucleotides read TGTGCCAGCAGCCCCTTGGGACAGGGGTGGGCAAATGAGCAGTTCTTC.

The table lists this clonotype with a few counts. The CDR3 DNA follows: TGTGCCAGCAGCTTAGGGGTAGCGGGAGTTTCAACAGATACGCAGTATTTT. This gives the protein CASSLGVAGVSTDTQYF. V is TRBV7-2 and J is TRBJ2-3, with TRBD2 matching 9 bases. The CDR3 runs to 17 residues. Germline V lookup: CDR1 SGHTA, CDR2 FQGNSA. V gave up 1 base and J gave up 3 bases; unmatched junction bases: 8.

This chain joins TRBV7-2 and TRBJ1-2; D is perhaps TRBD1 (5 bases). The ends were cut back, 4 bases at V and 8 bases at J, with 11 bases in the middle. The CDR3 spans 12 residues. The germline V gene encodes CDR1 SGHTA and CDR2 FQGNSA. The CDR3 loop reads CASSSRTSGYTF. The DNA of the CDR3 is TGTGCCAGCAGCTCCAGGACATCCGGCTACACCTTC.

This clonotype was observed a single time. The chain links TRBV14 to TRBJ2-7; D is unresolved. Between the trimmed V and J ends, which lost 2 bases and 5 bases, there was a span of 16 bases. From germline, CDR1 is SGHDN and CDR2 FVKESK. The CDR3 length is 15 residues. CDR3 coding DNA: TGTGCCAGCAGCCAAAAGGCGCGCGGCCCCAACGAGCAGTACTTC. It yields the protein CASSQKARGPNEQYF.

The DNA for the CDR3 is TGTGCCAGCAGCAGCCCCCCGGGACTAGCGGTCTACGAGCAGTACGTC. Translating it yields CASSSPPGLAVYEQYV. The chain is built from TRBV6-2 or TRBV6-3 and TRBJ2-7; TRBD2 matches at 11 bases. V trimming: 6 bases; J trimming: 3 bases; junction bases outside the gene matches: 10. Germline CDR1 reads MNHEY; CDR2 reads SVGEGT. The CDR3 has 16 residues.

This clonotype was seen a handful of times. The chain couples TRBV6-5 to TRBJ2-7; D may correspond to TRBD1 or TRBD2 (5 bases each). The germline V and J ends were trimmed by 0 bases and 4 bases, with 13 bases remaining between them. The germline gives CDR1 MNHEY, CDR2 SVGAGI. CDR3 length equals 15 residues. CDR3 loop: CASSYSRTSGYEQYF. CDR3 nucleotides: TGTGCCAGCAGTTACTCGCGGACATCGGGATACGAGCAGTACTTC.